The present entry profiles one T cell receptor beta chain with its context. The data originate from a study of control samples from healthy donors and cancer patients. The CDR3 extends over 14 amino acids. Germline V gives CDR1 MNHEY, CDR2 SMNVEV (reference sequence). Trimming removed 8 bases from V and 0 bases from J, with 11 bases in between. The data were produced by immunoSEQ multiplex PCR, yet TCRdb's version contains in-frame clones alone and is incomplete. The sample has 170,000 or so clones; roughly 92% are singletons. Sequencing was done on a sample of blood. The chain combines TRBV27 with TRBJ2-4; possible D gene TRBD1, 5 bases. The receptor comes from a man aged 25 to 45 in good health. CDR3: CASGSTVAKNIQYF. In nucleotides, the CDR3 is TGTGCCAGCGGCTCGACAGTAGCCAAAAACATTCAGTACTTC.